The subject of this entry is one T cell receptor beta chain. As handled by the study authors: Nucleated cell counts were estimated from reference gene primer amplification. Sequencing was performed with immunoSEQ multiplex PCR; in TCRdb, only in-frame clones are kept and a portion is missing. V and J calls and clone size come straight from that table; D and trimming were deduced from the DNA. This sample has 150,000 to 200,000 clones, with roughly nine tenths found just once. This sample is drawn from a study of blood T cell repertoires in COVID-19. Study-wide background: From the United States, Italy and Spain came samples of acute and convalescent COVID-19. Sources were T cells, B-cell-depleted T cells, or PBMCs; the material itself was cDNA or gDNA.

Trimming removed 5 bases at V and 0 bases at J, with 10 bases between. Germline-derived CDR1 and CDR2 are LNHDA and SQIVND (reference sequence). This CDR3 has 14 residues. Sequenced: peripheral blood. This clonotype was obtained from a man aged 18 to 29 with acute or convalescent COVID-19. The J gene is TRBJ1-2, the V gene TRBV19; D is unclear. This CDR3 is CASSPLRTNYGYTF. As DNA, the CDR3 is TGTGCCAGTAGTCCCCTACGTACTAACTATGGCTACACCTTC.